This T cell receptor beta chain was sequenced in a study of T cell repertoires in cytomegalovirus infection. Study at large: Alongside well-studied HLA-B-restricted CMV epitopes, recently identified HLA-C-restricted CMV epitopes were also used.

Study observations and caveats: There were HLA-C-restricted CMV-specific TCR beta clonotypes dominating the ex vivo response.

A single record per CDR3 protein comes from TCRdb applying MiXCR to the reads. The sample lists a few hundred thousand distinct CDR3 sequences, roughly 42% occurring once. As for this clonotype: What it binds is unknown.

The TCR originated in a human donor in good health (CMV status not recorded). Some clones in this sample may be carry-over from other donors' samples. The material was cultured PBMCs, obtained from culture after CMV antigen stimulation.

CDR3 protein: CSAREASGEETQYF. CDR3 nucleotide sequence: TGCAGTGCTAGAGAGGCTAGCGGGGAAGAGACCCAGTACTTC. This chain links TRBV20-1 with TRBJ2-5; 9 bases are shared with TRBD2. Losses at the gene ends were 0 bases for V and 3 bases for J; bases not matched to a gene: 2. Looked up from germline, CDR1 is DFQATT and CDR2 is SNEGSKA (reference sequence). The CDR3 is 14 residues long.